This TCR beta chain was sequenced in a study of blood T cell repertoires in COVID-19. The data were produced by immunoSEQ multiplex PCR, yet TCRdb's version contains in-frame clones alone and is incomplete. Found here are fewer than 300,000 clones, roughly 84% of them singletons; the top ten hold under 3.5%. CDR3 length: 15 residues. Per germline, CDR1 MNHEY and CDR2 SMNVEV (reference sequence). J gave up 2 bases and V 5 bases, and 8 bases lay outside the gene matches. What was sequenced was peripheral blood. The rearrangement joins TRBV27 to TRBJ2-7; 8 nucleotides line up with TRBD2. The clonotype originates from a woman aged 18-30 years with acute or convalescent COVID-19. CDR3 nucleotides: TGTGCCAGCAGTCCTACTAGCGGCCCCACCTACGAGCAGTACTTC. The encoded protein is CASSPTSGPTYEQYF.